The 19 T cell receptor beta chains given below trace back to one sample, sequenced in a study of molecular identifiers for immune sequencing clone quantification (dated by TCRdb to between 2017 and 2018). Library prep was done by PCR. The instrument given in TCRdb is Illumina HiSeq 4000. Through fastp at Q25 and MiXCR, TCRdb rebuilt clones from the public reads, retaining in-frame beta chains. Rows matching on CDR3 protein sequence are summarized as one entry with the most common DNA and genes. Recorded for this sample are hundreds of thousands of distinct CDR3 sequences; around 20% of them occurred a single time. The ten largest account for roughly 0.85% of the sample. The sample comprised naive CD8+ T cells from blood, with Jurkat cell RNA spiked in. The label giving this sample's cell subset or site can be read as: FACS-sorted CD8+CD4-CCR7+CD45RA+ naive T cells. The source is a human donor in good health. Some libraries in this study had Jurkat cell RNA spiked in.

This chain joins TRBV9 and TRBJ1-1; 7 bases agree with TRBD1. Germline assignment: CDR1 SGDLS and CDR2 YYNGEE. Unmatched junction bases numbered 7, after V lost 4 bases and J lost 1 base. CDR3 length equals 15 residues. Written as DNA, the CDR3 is TGTGCCAGCAGCCCCCCCAGGGGGGAGAACACTGAAGCTTTCTTT. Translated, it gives CASSPPRGENTEAFF.

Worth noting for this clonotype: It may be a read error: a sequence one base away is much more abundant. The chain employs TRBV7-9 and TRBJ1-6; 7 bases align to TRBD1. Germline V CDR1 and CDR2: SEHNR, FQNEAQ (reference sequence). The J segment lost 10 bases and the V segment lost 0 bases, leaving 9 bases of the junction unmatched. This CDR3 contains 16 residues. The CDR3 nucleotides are TGTGCCAGCAGCTTAGCCCTGGGCAGGGGGGCATCACCCCTCCACTTT. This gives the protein CASSLALGRGASPLHF.

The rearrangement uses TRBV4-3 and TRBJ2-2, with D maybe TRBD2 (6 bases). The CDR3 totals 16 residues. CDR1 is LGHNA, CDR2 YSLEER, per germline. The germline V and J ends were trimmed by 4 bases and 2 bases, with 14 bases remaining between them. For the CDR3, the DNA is TGCGCCAGCAGCCCGGGACTGAACCCAAACACCGGGGAGCTGTTTTTT. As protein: CASSPGLNPNTGELFF.

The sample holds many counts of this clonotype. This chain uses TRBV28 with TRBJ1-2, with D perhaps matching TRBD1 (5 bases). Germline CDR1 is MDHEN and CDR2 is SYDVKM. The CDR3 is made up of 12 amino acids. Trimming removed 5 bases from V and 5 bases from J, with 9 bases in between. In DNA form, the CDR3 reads TGTGCCAGCAGTGACAGTGCTTATGGCTACACCTTC. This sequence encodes CASSDSAYGYTF.

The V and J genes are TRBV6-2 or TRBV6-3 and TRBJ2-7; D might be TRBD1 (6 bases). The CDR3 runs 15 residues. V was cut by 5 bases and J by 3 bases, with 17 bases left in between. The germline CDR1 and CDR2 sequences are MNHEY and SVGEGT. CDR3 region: CASSNPVGQYYEQYF. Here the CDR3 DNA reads TGTGCCAGCAGTAACCCGGTGGGACAATACTACGAGCAGTACTTC.

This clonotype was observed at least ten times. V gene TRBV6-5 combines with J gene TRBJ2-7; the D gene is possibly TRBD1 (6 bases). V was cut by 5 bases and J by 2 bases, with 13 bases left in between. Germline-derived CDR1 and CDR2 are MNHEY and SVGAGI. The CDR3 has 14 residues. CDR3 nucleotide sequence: TGTGCCAGCAGTGAATGGGACAATGCCTACGAGCAGTACTTC. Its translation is CASSEWDNAYEQYF.

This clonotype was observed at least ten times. The CDR3 DNA reads as TGTGCCAGCAGTGAAGATGTAAGCGGGTACACAGATACGCAGTATTTT. The encoded protein is CASSEDVSGYTDTQYF. The rearrangement links TRBV6-1 to TRBJ2-3, with D perhaps matching TRBD2 (6 bases). CDR1 is MNHNS and CDR2 is SASEGT in the germline V gene. The CDR3 loop spans 16 amino acids. Trimming removed 1 base at V and 2 bases at J, with 13 bases between.

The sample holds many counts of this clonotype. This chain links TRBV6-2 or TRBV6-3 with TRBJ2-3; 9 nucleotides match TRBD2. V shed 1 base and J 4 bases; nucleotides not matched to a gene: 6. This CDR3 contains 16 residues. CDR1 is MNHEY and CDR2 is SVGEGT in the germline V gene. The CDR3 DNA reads TGTGCCAGCAGTTACTACGGGACTAGCTTCGCAGATACGCAGTATTTT. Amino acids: CASSYYGTSFADTQYF.

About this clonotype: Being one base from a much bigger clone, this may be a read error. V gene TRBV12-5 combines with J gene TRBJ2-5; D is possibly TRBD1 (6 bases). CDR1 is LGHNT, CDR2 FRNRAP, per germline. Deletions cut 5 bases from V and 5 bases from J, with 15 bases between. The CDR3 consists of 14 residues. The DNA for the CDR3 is TGTGCTAGTGGTCTCACTACAGGGCCTGAGACCCAGTACTTC. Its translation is CASGLTTGPETQYF.

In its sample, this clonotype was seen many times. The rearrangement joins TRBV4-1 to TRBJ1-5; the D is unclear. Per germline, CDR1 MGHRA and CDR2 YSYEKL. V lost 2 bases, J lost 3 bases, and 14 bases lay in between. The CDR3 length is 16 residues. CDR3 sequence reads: CASSQTGSYDNQPQHF. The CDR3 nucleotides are TGCGCCAGCAGCCAAACGGGGAGTTATGACAATCAGCCCCAGCATTTT.

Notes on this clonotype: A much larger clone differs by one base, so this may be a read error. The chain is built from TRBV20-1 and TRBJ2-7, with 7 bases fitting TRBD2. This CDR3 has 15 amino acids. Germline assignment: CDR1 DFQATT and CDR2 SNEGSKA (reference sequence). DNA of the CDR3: TGCAGTGCTAGTAGTACTAGCGAGAGCTCCTACGAGCGGTACTTC. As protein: CSASSTSESSYERYF.

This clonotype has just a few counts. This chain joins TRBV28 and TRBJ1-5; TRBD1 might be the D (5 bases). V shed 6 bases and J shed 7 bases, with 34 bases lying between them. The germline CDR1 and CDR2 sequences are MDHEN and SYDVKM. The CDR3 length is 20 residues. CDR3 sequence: CASSTPELRDRQGAYQPQHF. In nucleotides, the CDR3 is TGTGCCAGCAGCACACCAGAACTCCGGGACCGACAAGGGGCGTACCAGCCCCAGCATTTT.

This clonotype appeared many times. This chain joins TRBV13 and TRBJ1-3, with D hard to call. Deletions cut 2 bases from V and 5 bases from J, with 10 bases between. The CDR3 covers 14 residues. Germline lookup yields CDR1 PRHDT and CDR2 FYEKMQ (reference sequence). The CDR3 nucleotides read TGTGCCAGCAGCTTACGCAGTAACCGAAACACCATATATTTT. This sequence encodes CASSLRSNRNTIYF.

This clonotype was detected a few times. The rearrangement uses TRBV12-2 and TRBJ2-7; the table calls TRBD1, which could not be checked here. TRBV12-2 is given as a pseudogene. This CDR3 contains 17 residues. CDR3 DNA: TGTGCAAGTCGCTTAAAGGACCGGGGGGAGAAATGCTACGAGCAGTACTTC. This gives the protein CASRLKDRGEKCYEQYF.

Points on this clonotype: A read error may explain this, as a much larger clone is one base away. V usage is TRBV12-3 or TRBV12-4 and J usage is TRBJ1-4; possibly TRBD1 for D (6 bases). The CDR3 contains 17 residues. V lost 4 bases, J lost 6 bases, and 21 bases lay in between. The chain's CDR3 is CASSYAGAGAPDEKLFF. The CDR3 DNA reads TGTGCCAGCAGTTACGCCGGGGCAGGGGCCCCCGATGAAAAACTGTTTTTT.

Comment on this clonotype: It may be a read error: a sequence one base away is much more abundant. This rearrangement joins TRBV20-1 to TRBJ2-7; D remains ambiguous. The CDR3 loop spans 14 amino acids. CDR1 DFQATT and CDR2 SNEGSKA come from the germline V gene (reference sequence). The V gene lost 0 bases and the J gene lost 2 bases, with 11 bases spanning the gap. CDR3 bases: TGCAGTGCTAGAGATCAGCACCCCGCCTACGAGCAGTACTTC. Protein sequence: CSARDQHPAYEQYF.

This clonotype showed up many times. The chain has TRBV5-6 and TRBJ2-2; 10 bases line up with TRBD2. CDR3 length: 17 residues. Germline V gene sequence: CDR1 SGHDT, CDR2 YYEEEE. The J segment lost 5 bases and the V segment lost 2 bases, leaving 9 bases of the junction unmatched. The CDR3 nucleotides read TGTGCCAGCAGCTTCTGGTACGGACTAGCGGTAACCGGGGAGCTGTTTTTT. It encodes CASSFWYGLAVTGELFF.

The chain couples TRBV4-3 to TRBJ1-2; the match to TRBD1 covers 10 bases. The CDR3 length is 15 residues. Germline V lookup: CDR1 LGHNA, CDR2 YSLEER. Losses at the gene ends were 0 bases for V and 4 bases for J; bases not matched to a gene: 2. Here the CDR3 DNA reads TGCGCCAGCAGCCAAGATAGGACAGGGGGCTATGGCTACACCTTC. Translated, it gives CASSQDRTGGYGYTF.

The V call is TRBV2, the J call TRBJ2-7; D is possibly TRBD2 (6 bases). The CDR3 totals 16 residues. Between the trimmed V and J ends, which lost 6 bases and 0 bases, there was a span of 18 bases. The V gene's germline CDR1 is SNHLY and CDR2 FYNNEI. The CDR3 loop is CASSEFISGLSYEQYF. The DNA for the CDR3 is TGTGCCAGCAGCGAATTTATTAGCGGCCTCTCCTACGAGCAGTACTTC.